The present TCR beta chain was sequenced within a study of T-cell memory formation after mild COVID-19. Study details: The two donors had largely donor-specific TCR clusters.

Study results and limitations: A subset of responding clones appeared in pre-infection memory, suggesting cross-reactive memory joined. Among CD4+ contracting clones, most were CM and EM, and CD8+ ones EMRA.

The CDR3 totals 17 residues. The V end lost 4 bases, the J end lost 4 bases, and 20 bases lay between the germline ends. Germline V CDR1 and CDR2: LNHDA, SQIVND (reference sequence). The TCR alpha and TCR beta cDNA libraries, bearing sample barcodes and UMIs, were generated by 5'RACE using constant-segment primers. MiXCR was run by TCRdb on the 5' RACE reads, yielding one entry per CDR3 protein. The sample carries 110,000 to 150,000 distinct CDR3 sequences, 11% to 15% recorded once. A word on this clonotype: Its antigen is still unknown.

This receptor was identified in an adult woman who had mild COVID-19 (a few samples of this study predate the infection). Cell type and time point are not known. Sequenced input: PBMCs or a T cell subset sorted from them (not recorded which). The chain has TRBV19 and TRBJ2-1, with D perhaps TRBD1 (6 bases). Here the CDR3 reads CASSNGQGPDPYNEQFF. DNA for the CDR3: TGTGCCAGTAGTAATGGTCAGGGGCCGGACCCTTACAATGAGCAGTTCTTC.